This T cell receptor (beta chain) emerged from a study of metastatic and nonmetastatic thyroid tumors. The V and J ends lost 0 bases and 7 bases, in that order; junction bases with no gene match: 16. CDR1 is DFQATT and CDR2 is SNEGSKA in the germline V gene (reference sequence). The CDR3 runs to 19 residues. Thyroid surgery had not been preceded by any treatment in any patient. Broader study findings: Significantly higher TCR beta diversity was reportedly seen in malignant thyroid tumors than benign nodules, in blood and tumor.

Through MiXCR, TCRdb re-clonotyped the PCR reads. This table has approximately 24,000 clones, 20% to 25% appearing once. As to this clone: What it binds is not known.

The receptor's source is a male donor with papillary thyroid cancer or a benign thyroid nodule (not recorded which). Some clones in this sample may be carry-over from other donors' samples. The chain recombines TRBV20-1 with TRBJ1-6; TRBD1 aligns across 9 bases. Sequenced input: blood. The CDR3 reads CSARDLGTGSHPTNSPLHF. CDR3 nucleotide sequence: TGCAGTGCTAGAGATCTGGGGACAGGGAGTCACCCTACGAATTCACCCCTCCACTTT.